This section outlines one T cell receptor beta chain sequence together with its context. As yet, its antigen is unknown. V was pared by 5 bases and J by 6 bases, with 12 bases of the junction left unmatched. CDR1 SGHTA and CDR2 FQGNSA come from the germline V gene. The CDR3 contains 16 residues. Sequencing used immunoSEQ multiplex PCR; TCRdb keeps in-frame clones, though not all of them. The sample includes around 100,000 clones, about 86% of them seen just once. This entry is derived from a study of T cell responses to AZD1222 COVID-19 vaccine. Study findings and constraints: Repertoires in all cases were sampled only once the peak T cell response had passed. Rises in breadth and depth of Spike-specific TCRs came after two AZD1222 doses.

This clonotype originated in an adult in good health. The material sequenced was peripheral blood, taken on day 0 of AZD1222 vaccination. This rearrangement joins TRBV7-2 to TRBJ1-2; 10 nucleotides line up with TRBD1. DNA of the CDR3: TGTGCCAGCAGCCTACAGTCCGGGACAGGGGTAGATGGCTACACCTTC. Translation gives CASSLQSGTGVDGYTF.